This T cell receptor (beta chain) originates from a study of shared clonotypes between healthy human individuals. TCRdb's copy holds only in-frame clones and misses some; the assay was immunoSEQ multiplex PCR. Among some 2 million clones listed, approximately 95% were seen once. Naive CD8 cells, CD45RO-negative and positively selected for CCR7, excluded terminally differentiated effector memory CD45RA+ cells. The CDR3 is made up of 15 amino acids. The V and J ends lost 2 bases and 3 bases respectively, with 14 bases between them. In germline, CDR1 is SNHLY, CDR2 FYNNEI. Sequenced sample: naive CD8+ T cells sorted from blood. This receptor was obtained from a man between 18 and 29 years old in good health. This rearrangement joins TRBV2 to TRBJ2-7, with D perhaps matching TRBD1 (6 bases). CDR3 loop: CASSEPQGIHYEQYF. CDR3 nucleotide sequence: TGTGCCAGCAGTGAACCGCAGGGGATTCACTACGAGCAGTACTTC. The variable domain in full, with the rest retrieved from reference TRBV2 and TRBJ2-7, is EPEVTQTPSHQVTQMGQEVILRCVPISNHLYFYWYRQILGQKVEFLVSFYNNEISEKSEIFDDQFSVERPDGSNFTLKIRSTKLEDSAMYFCASSEPQGIHYEQYFGPGTRLTVT.